A selection of T cell receptor beta chains follows, all from one sample in a study of chemoradiotherapy in HPV16-positive cancers. The assay was immunoSEQ multiplex PCR, and TCRdb's table has in-frame clones only and misses some. The sample carries roughly 5,000 clones, over 60% recorded once. This specimen was acquired from a patient who underwent chemoradiotherapy. All receptors come from a human donor with HPV-associated anogenital cancer. Each CDR3 is given with its conserved first and last residue. Fields, in order: D gene, clone size, J gene, V gene, CDR3 protein, CDR3 DNA. D genes are given only for firm matches. Clone size is shown for a subset of rows, as once, few, many or a class of expanded clone.

D: NA
size: NA
J: TRBJ2-7
V: TRBV28
CDR3: CASSPGNPEQYF
DNA: TGTGCCAGCAGTCCGGGGAACCCCGAGCAGTACTTC

D: TRBD1
size: NA
J: TRBJ2-5
V: TRBV9
CDR3: CASSLWTGWGETQYF
DNA: TGTGCCAGCAGCCTGTGGACAGGGTGGGGGGAGACCCAGTACTTC

D: NA
size: few
J: TRBJ2-4
V: TRBV27
CDR3: CASSPRESKNIQYF
DNA: TGTGCCAGCAGTCCCCGGGAGTCCAAAAACATTCAGTACTTC

D: TRBD1
size: NA
J: TRBJ1-1
V: TRBV7-9
CDR3: CASSLAGGQRLGAFF
DNA: TGTGCCAGCAGCTTAGCGGGGGGACAGCGCCTGGGAGCTTTCTTT

D: TRBD1
size: NA
J: TRBJ2-5
V: TRBV25-1
CDR3: CASRGLGQLETQYF
DNA: TGTGCCAGCAGGGGGTTGGGACAGTTAGAGACCCAGTACTTC

D: NA
size: NA
J: TRBJ1-2
V: TRBV28
CDR3: CASSLAGPPGGYTF
DNA: TGTGCCAGCAGTTTAGCAGGGCCCCCAGGTGGCTACACCTTC

D: NA
size: NA
J: TRBJ1-5
V: TRBV28
CDR3: CASSFTAGSSNQPQHF
DNA: TGTGCCAGCAGTTTCACAGCGGGGAGCAGCAATCAGCCCCAGCATTTT

D: NA
size: NA
J: TRBJ1-5
V: TRBV6-1
CDR3: CASWGTGQGGQPQHF
DNA: TGTGCCAGTTGGGGAACCGGCCAGGGCGGCCAGCCCCAGCATTTT

D: NA
size: once
J: TRBJ1-1
V: TRBV6-5
CDR3: CASSPRQGGGEAFF
DNA: TGTGCCAGCAGCCCCCGGCAGGGAGGCGGTGAAGCTTTCTTT

D: NA
size: NA
J: TRBJ2-5
V: TRBV27
CDR3: CASSLFAERLLQETQYF
DNA: TGTGCCAGCAGTTTATTTGCGGAGCGCCTTCTTCAAGAGACCCAGTACTTC

D: NA
size: once
J: TRBJ2-7
V: TRBV6-1
CDR3: CASSEATGGGRGEQYF
DNA: TGTGCCAGCAGTGAAGCCACCGGCGGAGGACGCGGCGAGCAGTACTTC

D: NA
size: NA
J: TRBJ1-1
V: TRBV7-3
CDR3: CASSLGTFTEAFF
DNA: TGTGCCAGCAGCCTAGGGACATTCACTGAAGCTTTCTTT

D: NA
size: NA
J: TRBJ2-1
V: TRBV13
CDR3: CASSLISNGKTFF
DNA: TGTGCCAGCAGCTTAATTTCAAACGGAAAGACGTTCTTC

D: NA
size: NA
J: TRBJ2-5
V: TRBV28
CDR3: CASSLVRDGTQYF
DNA: TGTGCCAGCAGTTTAGTACGGGACGGGACCCAGTACTTC

D: TRBD1
size: NA
J: TRBJ1-1
V: TRBV5-5
CDR3: CASSWGRRGRGTEAFF
DNA: TGTGCCAGCAGTTGGGGGCGCAGGGGGCGAGGGACTGAAGCTTTCTTT

D: NA
size: NA
J: TRBJ2-1
V: TRBV6-5
CDR3: CASSLPGLDNEQFF
DNA: TGTGCCAGCAGTCTCCCGGGACTCGACAATGAGCAGTTCTTC

D: TRBD2
size: NA
J: TRBJ2-1
V: TRBV27
CDR3: CASKTSGRSDEQFF
DNA: TGTGCCAGCAAAACGAGCGGGAGGTCGGATGAGCAGTTCTTC

D: TRBD1
size: NA
J: TRBJ1-5
V: TRBV19
CDR3: CATREYGTGSNQPQHF
DNA: TGTGCCACCAGAGAGTACGGGACAGGGAGCAATCAGCCCCAGCATTTT

D: NA
size: NA
J: TRBJ1-5
V: TRBV25-1
CDR3: CASSVNSNQPQHF
DNA: TGTGCCAGCAGTGTAAATAGCAATCAGCCCCAGCATTTT

D: NA
size: once
J: TRBJ2-6
V: TRBV27
CDR3: CASSFRGVFGANVLTF
DNA: TGTGCCAGCAGTTTCAGGGGAGTCTTTGGGGCCAACGTCCTGACTTTC

D: NA
size: NA
J: TRBJ1-2
V: TRBV11-3
CDR3: CASSSSPGLPEGYTF
DNA: TGTGCCAGCAGCTCAAGTCCGGGACTTCCCGAAGGCTACACCTTC

D: TRBD2
size: NA
J: TRBJ2-1
V: TRBV6-5
CDR3: CASSYQIRTSGNEQFF
DNA: TGTGCCAGCAGTTACCAAATTAGGACTAGCGGCAATGAGCAGTTCTTC

D: TRBD1
size: NA
J: TRBJ1-6
V: TRBV9
CDR3: CASSASTDRLSYNSPLHF
DNA: TGTGCCAGCAGCGCCTCGACGGACAGGCTCTCCTATAATTCACCCCTCCACTTT